The TCR beta chain under discussion was sequenced for a study of OX40 agonist ivuxolimab in advanced cancers. Study information: Cancers in dose escalation were hepatocellular, melanoma, renal cell and head and neck. Prior checkpoint blockade (anti-PD-1, anti-PD-L1 or anti-CTLA-4) was permitted; over 30% had it. Notes on the study in general: The 0.1-3.0 mg/kg partial responders had among the lowest clonal expansion. Average numbers of expanded clones were greater in CD8+ T cells than in CD4+.

This CDR3 is built from 14 residues. V trimming: 3 bases; J trimming: 8 bases; junction bases outside the gene matches: 7. CDR1 MNHEY and CDR2 SVGAGI come from the germline V gene. Details on this clone: The antigen remains unidentified.

Sequencing was performed with immunoSEQ multiplex PCR; in TCRdb, only in-frame clones are kept and a portion is missing. This sample yields some 99,000 clones, of which approximately 93% are seen a single time; more than 0.15% belongs to the top ten. The chain links TRBV6-5 to TRBJ2-3, with 8 bases lining up with TRBD2. The sequences come from CD4+ or CD8+ T cells sorted from blood, collected in a trial of the OX40 agonist ivuxolimab. The clonotype was recovered from an adult with an advanced solid tumor such as melanoma, head and neck, liver or kidney cancer. CDR3 sequence (DNA): TGTGCCAGCAGTTATCCGACTAGCGACGGTACGCAGTATTTT. Translation gives CASSYPTSDGTQYF.